This T cell receptor beta chain was recorded in a study of response to subunit inactivated influenza vaccine. Turning to this clonotype: The antigen is unknown.

One entry per CDR3 protein, called by TCRdb with MiXCR from the RT-PCR reads. The data hold roughly 500,000 distinct CDR3 sequences, with 20% to 25% observed a single time. Overall study results and limits: Seasonal influenza vaccination, on each occasion, was suggested by the authors to recruit few new T cells.

Trimming cost V 3 bases and J 8 bases, with 10 bases left between them. This CDR3 is 12 amino acids long. The sample was also reused in another study, on T cells expressing NK-cell markers. That report notes: With UMIs, 5'RACE template switching was used to make TCR beta cDNA. Of eight sequenced donors, seven were HCMV-seropositive and one HCMV-seronegative. The authors applied an anti-gamma-delta TCR antibody in several experiments, and it restricted sorting to alpha-beta TCR T cells. In roughly 6 donors, dominant CD3+CD56+NKG2C+ clones formed roughly 1.0-8% of CD8+ cells.

The sample consisted of CD4+ T cells sorted from PBMCs, taken 11 to 12 days after vaccination. The chain links TRBV12-3 or TRBV12-4 to TRBJ1-2; a weak D match, TRBD1 (6 bases). This receptor was taken from a man aged 45 to 65 who received an inactivated influenza vaccine. Here the CDR3 reads CASSFGQTGYTF. CDR3 sequence (DNA): TGTGCCAGCAGTTTCGGACAGACGGGCTACACCTTC.